The clone carrying this T cell receptor beta chain was seen once. This CDR3 has 15 amino acids. Trimming took 6 bases from V and 3 from J, leaving 18 bases between them. The germline V gene encodes CDR1 MGHRA and CDR2 YSYEKL. Clones were sequenced by immunoSEQ multiplex PCR, and TCRdb holds only the in-frame ones, with some missing. The table includes roughly 67,000 clones, around four fifths detected once. The entry originates in a study of neoadjuvant anti-PD-1 for oral cavity cancer. At the level of the study: Patients mostly received three to four biweekly nivolumab doses at 3 mg/kg before surgery. Patients without progression received a fourth nivolumab dose around day 43, then surgical resection on days 50-56.

This chain links TRBV4-1 with TRBJ2-7; TRBD2 is a possible D gene (6 bases). The source is a person aged 40 to 85 with oral cavity squamous cell carcinoma. The source was PBMCs, collected before nivolumab (anti-PD-1) treatment. As DNA, the CDR3 is TGCGCCAGCAGTTCGACCTCCCGGGGACTCTACGAGCAGTACTTC. Translated, it gives CASSSTSRGLYEQYF.